The text below deals with one T cell receptor beta chain. There are a few counts of this clonotype. The clone's antigen remains unknown. Base qualities are not recorded, but no much larger clone differs from it by a single base. The data are from a study of blood T cells in healthy people across ages (dated by TCRdb to between 2015 and 2017). Regarding the research as a whole: In model experiments, template switching captured about one uniquely barcoded TCR beta cDNA molecule for every two T cells. The donors were split into four age groups: young (average 16 years), middle-aged (39), aged (over 55) and long-lived (under 85). The study analyzed two additional independent replicas of 1 million unique cDNA reads from the same blood draw for two donors, one aged 18 to 29 and one aged 80 or older. To avoid experimental bias, donors of different ages were spread randomly across the sequencing lanes. The study measured age-related changes in TCR beta repertoire diversity using deep sequencing normalized with unique cDNA molecular identifiers. Summary of the overall study and its limitations: Compared with the aged group, the long-lived group had more naive CD4+ T cells, fewer expanded clones and increased TCR diversity, a pattern suggesting age selection. Observed TCR beta diversity per million T cells fell roughly linearly with age, and a significant reduction was already apparent by age about 43. Estimates of total diversity based on one million sequenced T cells were regarded as lower bounds and as underestimates. Conclusive comparison of naive and antigen-experienced compartments was prevented by the profiling of bulk unsorted PBMCs. The percentage of naive T cells measured by flow cytometry correlated strongly with observed TCR beta diversity. Donor CMV infection status was unknown, potentially confounding age-related changes in expanded clonotypes.

The library was prepared using 5' RACE. Data came from an Illumina HiSeq 2500. A second PCR of about 6 to 11 cycles was performed with a sample-barcoded 5' primer and a J-beta primer mix. Each TCR beta cDNA molecule received a unique molecular identifier from a template-switch 5' adaptor carrying 12 random nucleotides. Each sample yielded at least 2.5 million CDR3-containing paired-end reads. The Mint cDNA synthesis kit, primed by a TRBC-specific oligonucleotide, was used to synthesize first-strand cDNA from all RNA. After uracil-DNA glycosylase treatment, a first 18-cycle PCR used universal primers M1SS and BC2_uni_R on all cDNA. From the authors' description of their analysis: Normalization of each sample was performed by random selection of 1 million high-quality reads, each carrying a distinct molecular identifier. Reads sharing molecular identifiers were discarded rather than binned into consensus sequences. MiTCR, with a Q25 quality threshold and the strictest error-elimination algorithm, was used for CDR3 identification, clonotype clustering and error correction. A nonparametric unseen species model with Euler transformation was used to estimate lower-bound total TCR beta diversity. The public reads were reprocessed in TCRdb via fastp at Q25 and MiXCR, keeping in-frame beta chains. Under each unique CDR3 protein, matching rows form one entry showing the most common genes and DNA. It is TCRdb's table, rather than the study itself, that gives the V and J calls and clone size. The table for this sample lists fewer than 1.5 million distinct CDR3 sequences; around 42% of them were counted only once. Together, the top ten hold 7% to 9.5% of the sample.

Systemically healthy Caucasian individuals from Russia, approximately 39 in total and aged about 6 to 95 years, were included as donors. Each donor gave 9 to 10 milliliters of peripheral blood, collected into EDTA-treated Vacutainer tubes. Ficoll-Paque density-gradient centrifugation was used to isolate PBMCs, with at least 7 million obtained per sample. Trizol reagent was used to extract total RNA from PBMCs, with at least 6 micrograms per sample. For every donor, an aliquot of PBMCs went through flow cytometry to measure the percentages of naive CD45RAhigh/CD27high T cells. The cysteine opens and the phenylalanine closes a CDR3 of 15 amino acids. Only the CDR3 part of the read is kept: 45 bases, read in frame from the first base. The germline V gene specifies SNHLY as CDR1 and FYNNEI as CDR2. V and J are trimmed by 7 bases and 0 bases, and the gene matches miss 6 bases of the junction.

The chain is made from TRBV2 and TRBJ2-4; a stretch of 7 junction bases matches TRBD1. The sequencing sample was made of blood. The source of this sequence is a young woman in good health. The sequence in DNA is TGTGCCAGCACCGAGGGGGCGCGAGCCAAAAACATTCAGTACTTC. Translated, this is CASTEGARAKNIQYF.